This TCR beta chain was recovered during a study of beta chain features in type 1 diabetes. Investigators reverse transcribed all isolated RNA, so they sequenced expressed TCRB transcripts. Profiled with immunoSEQ multiplex PCR; TCRdb holds only in-frame clones, not every one. Here the sample spans over 100,000 clones, about two fifths being singletons. The germline CDR1 and CDR2 sequences are SGHTA and FQGTGA. V dropped 3 bases and J dropped 2; count of bases not matched to a gene: 0. There are 14 residues in the CDR3. Sequencing was carried out using stem cell memory CD4+ T cells from blood. The TCR sequence derives from a woman in her late teens or twenties in good health. V usage is TRBV7-3 and J usage is TRBJ1-3, with TRBD1 matching over 8 bases. CDR3 sequence reads: CASSLTGAGNTIYF. CDR3 nucleotide sequence: TGTGCCAGCAGCTTGACAGGGGCTGGAAACACCATATATTTT.